This TCR beta chain was documented in a study of CD8+ T cells in alopecia areata. As for the study in general: At a dose of 5 to 10 mg twice daily, oral tofacitinib was given to treated patients. Tofacitinib was given for 6 to 18 months, then stopped for 6 months. Study outcomes and limitations: Possibly because of HLA-related factors, TCR sharing was less clear across patients than in mice.

About this clone itself: Its antigen remains unknown.

Germline CDR1 reads KGHSH; CDR2 reads LQKENI. CDR3 length: 12 amino acids. V lost 6 bases and J 8 bases, leaving 10 bases between the germline ends. Sorted populations comprised CD4+ and CD8+ T cells obtained from PBMCs. Following extraction, RNA underwent reverse transcription to cDNA, which served as the sequencing template. Sequencing was performed with immunoSEQ multiplex PCR; in TCRdb, only in-frame clones are kept and a portion is missing. The data hold some 180,000 clones, with roughly 65% observed a single time. The gene calls are TRBV18 and TRBJ1-4; no clear D. This TCR derives from a human donor with alopecia areata. Sequenced material: CD4+ T cells sorted from blood, taken at week 0. Written as DNA, the CDR3 is TGTGCCAGCTCCGCCCGTGACGAAAAACTGTTTTTT. As protein: CASSARDEKLFF.